This T cell receptor beta chain is from a study of blood T cell repertoires in COVID-19. In the original workflow: Amplifying reference gene primers gave estimates of nucleated cell counts. Clones were read by immunoSEQ multiplex PCR, and TCRdb kept only the in-frame ones, dropping some. V and J calls and clone size come straight from that table; D and trimming were deduced from the DNA. The repertoire holds roughly 130,000 clones, with less than 90% as singletons. This clone was picked up a small number of times. This CDR3 has 15 residues. V gave up 4 bases and J gave up 1 base, with 14 bases separating them. The germline V gene encodes CDR1 SGDLS and CDR2 YYNGEE.

The TCR comes from a young woman who had recovered from COVID-19. The gene calls are TRBV9 and TRBJ1-1; a weak D match, TRBD1 (6 bases). The specimen was peripheral blood. This CDR3 reads CASSPTRTENTEAFF. The CDR3 nucleotides are TGTGCCAGCAGCCCGACTCGGACAGAGAACACTGAAGCTTTCTTT.